This T cell receptor (beta chain) appears in the sequencing data of a study of cytomegalovirus exposure and HLA in healthy donors. Study-wide background: Across more than 350 genotyped donors, about 86% landed in the Caucasian-associated ancestry cluster. The study, taken as a whole, reports: Among the sequence variants, a highly shared cluster was likely an artifact of sequencing.

In regard to this clone: The antigen is unknown.

The CDR3 consists of 13 residues. Germline lookup yields CDR1 LNHDA and CDR2 SQIVND (reference sequence). Trimming stripped 5 bases from V and 4 bases from J, with 9 bases between. The PCR made use of 60 Vbeta and 13 Jbeta primers. Produced via immunoSEQ multiplex PCR; TCRdb's table is partial and in-frame only. The sample shows 150,000 to 200,000 clones, around 74% of them seen only once. Sequencing input: PBMCs. The chain is built from TRBV19 and TRBJ1-3, with a possible D match to TRBD1 (6 bases). The TCR comes from a woman aged 25 to 45 in good health and CMV-seronegative. CDR3 residues: CASSSGVGNTIYF. In nucleotides, the CDR3 is TGTGCCAGTAGTTCAGGGGTCGGAAACACCATATATTTT.